The rows below give T cell receptor beta chains drawn from one sample of a study of T cell responses to AZD1222 COVID-19 vaccine. Generated by immunoSEQ multiplex PCR, the TCRdb table keeps only in-frame clones and is missing some. The sample shows roughly 110,000 clones, around nine tenths of them seen only once. Sequencing was performed on peripheral blood, taken on day 0 of AZD1222 vaccination. These TCRs come from an adult in good health. Each CDR3 is given with its conserved first and last residue. A D gene is named only where the DNA matches it firmly. The listing skips clone size in some rows; elsewhere it reads once, few, many or a size class.

TGTGCCACCGCTTCGACTCCGTGGACTGAAGCTTTCTTT CATASTPWTEAFF TRBJ1-1 - TRBV28 -
TGTGCCAGCAGTTACATTTGGACAGGGGAAAATTCACCCCTCCACTTT CASSYIWTGENSPLHF TRBJ1-6 - TRBV6-5 TRBD1
TGTGCCAGCAGCCTTCCAAGCACAGATACGCAGTATTTT CASSLPSTDTQYF TRBJ2-3 few TRBV7-6 -
TGTGCCAGCTCACCAAACCCAGGACCGAACACTGAAGCTTTCTTT CASSPNPGPNTEAFF TRBJ1-1 - TRBV18 -
TGTGCCAGCAGCGTAACTAGGGGCGCGAACACTGAAGCTTTCTTT CASSVTRGANTEAFF TRBJ1-1 once TRBV7-6 -
TGTGCCAGCAGCTTAGAAGGAAATACGCAGTATTTT CASSLEGNTQYF TRBJ2-3 - TRBV11-2 -
TGTGCCAGCAGGCCTTACAGGGGGGTGAACACTGAAGCTTTCTTT CASRPYRGVNTEAFF TRBJ1-1 once TRBV28 TRBD1
TGTGCCAGTAGTCCCGGGGCAGCCGCGGTTGTCAAAGTCTGCTTT CASSPGAAAVVKVCF TRBJ1-1 - TRBV19 -
TGTGCCAGCAGCCAAGGGACAGACACTGAAGCTTTCTTT CASSQGTDTEAFF TRBJ1-1 - TRBV3-1/TRBV3-2 -
TGTGCCATCAGTGAGTCCCCACGCTTTGAACCACAGGGACCTGGCGAGCAGTACTTC CAISESPRFEPQGPGEQYF TRBJ2-7 - TRBV10-3 -
TGTGCCAGCAGCTTAGTCAGTATGGGACTAGCGATCCACGAGCAGTACTTC CASSLVSMGLAIHEQYF TRBJ2-7 - TRBV7-2 TRBD2
TGTGCCTGGAGTGAACTACGGAGTAGAAATGAGCAGTTCTTC CAWSELRSRNEQFF TRBJ2-1 - TRBV30 -
TGTGCCAGCAGCAAAGACAGGGTTACCGGGGAGCTGTTTTTT CASSKDRVTGELFF TRBJ2-2 - TRBV5-4 TRBD1
TGTGCCAGCAGCTTAAGTTCGGACACAGATACGCAGTATTTT CASSLSSDTDTQYF TRBJ2-3 - TRBV7-9 -
TGTGCCAGCAGCGTGTGGGGGGGGAGGCAGCCCCAGCATTTT CASSVWGGRQPQHF TRBJ1-5 - TRBV5-6 -
TGCAGTGCTGCTCAAGAGACCCAGTACTTC CSAAQETQYF TRBJ2-5 once TRBV20-1 -
TGCGCCAGCAGCCAAGGACAGGGTGGGTACAATGAGCAGTTCTTC CASSQGQGGYNEQFF TRBJ2-1 - TRBV4-3 TRBD1
TGTGCCAGCAGCCAAGCATGGCAGGGGGTAAATGAGCAGTTCTTC CASSQAWQGVNEQFF TRBJ2-1 - TRBV3-1/TRBV3-2 TRBD1
TGCGCCAGCAGCCAAGTCGGATATGGCTACACCTTC CASSQVGYGYTF TRBJ1-2 - TRBV4-3 -
TGTGCCAGTAGGAGGGGTTTAGCGGGGCACTACGAGCAGTACTTC CASRRGLAGHYEQYF TRBJ2-7 - TRBV19 TRBD2
TGTGCCAGCAGCGCCGGACTAGCGGACTACACAGATACGCAGTATTTT CASSAGLADYTDTQYF TRBJ2-3 few TRBV11-3 TRBD2
TGCGCCAGCAGCCCGATCCGCAGGGGCAGCACAGATACGCAGTATTTT CASSPIRRGSTDTQYF TRBJ2-3 - TRBV5-1 -
TGTGCCAGCACCCCCTCAGGGAGAGCTGGAAACACCATATATTTT CASTPSGRAGNTIYF TRBJ1-3 - TRBV3-1/TRBV3-2 -
TGCAGCGTCCCGGACAGGGGGATTCCAAACTATGGCTACACCTTC CSVPDRGIPNYGYTF TRBJ1-2 - TRBV29-1 TRBD1
TGTGCCAGCAGCTTAGCCTCGAGGGGGGGTTTTGTCACAGATACGCAGTATTTT CASSLASRGGFVTDTQYF TRBJ2-3 - TRBV7-2 -
TGTGCCAGCAGCTTCCAGCGGGGGGCCGGGGAGCTGTTTTTT CASSFQRGAGELFF TRBJ2-2 - TRBV5-4 TRBD2
TGTGCCAGCAGCTTACCTCCCGACAGACTCTACAATGAGCAGTTCTTC CASSLPPDRLYNEQFF TRBJ2-1 once TRBV5-6 -
TGTGCCAGCTCACCAGGGCACTACGAGCAGTACTTC CASSPGHYEQYF TRBJ2-7 - TRBV18 -
TGTGCCAGCAGTTATGGGACGCCGAATGAAAAACTGTTTTTT CASSYGTPNEKLFF TRBJ1-4 few TRBV27 -
TGTGCCAGCAGTCCAGCTCCCGGACAGGTGGCTAATTCACCCCTCCACTTT CASSPAPGQVANSPLHF TRBJ1-6 - TRBV6-6 TRBD1
TGTGCCAGCAGCCCCGCAGGGAGTAGCAATCAGCCCCAGCATTTT CASSPAGSSNQPQHF TRBJ1-5 - TRBV7-9 -
TGTGCCAGCAGCTCCGACCTAGGGTCCCGGGGCTATGGCTACACCTTC CASSSDLGSRGYGYTF TRBJ1-2 - TRBV5-4 -
TGTGCCAGCAGCCAAGAATTCGGGGGTGGCAATCAGCCCCAGCATTTT CASSQEFGGGNQPQHF TRBJ1-5 - TRBV3-1/TRBV3-2 -
TGCGCCAGCAGTGAGTCTTTTGGCTACACCTTC CASSESFGYTF TRBJ1-2 - TRBV10-2 -
TGTGCCATCAGGGGAGGTAGTACTGGAAACACCATATATTTT CAIRGGSTGNTIYF TRBJ1-3 - TRBV10-3 -
TGCGCCAGCAGCTTGGCCGGCGGTGGTGGGTTGACCCAGTACTTC CASSLAGGGGLTQYF TRBJ2-5 once TRBV5-1 -
TGTGCCACCAGTGATTCACAGACAGGGGAGGTCAATGAGCAGTTCTTC CATSDSQTGEVNEQFF TRBJ2-1 once TRBV24-1 TRBD1
TGTGCCACCCGGAGCAGGGCCTCTGGAAACACCATATATTTT CATRSRASGNTIYF TRBJ1-3 - TRBV13 -
TGTGCCAGCAGCGAGGCAGGGATCGCCCAAGAGACCCAGTACTTC CASSEAGIAQETQYF TRBJ2-5 few TRBV6-5 -
TGTGCCAGCAGTTACGATCTTACAGGAACGGGCGGGGAGCTGTTTTTT CASSYDLTGTGGELFF TRBJ2-2 - TRBV6-5 -
TGTGCCAGCAGCCAAGACCACTCTCCAGGTGGAAACACCATATATTTT CASSQDHSPGGNTIYF TRBJ1-3 - TRBV4-2 -
TGTGCCAGCCGACAGGGAGGCTATGGCTACACCTTC CASRQGGYGYTF TRBJ1-2 - TRBV28 TRBD1
TGCGCCAGCAGTGAGTCGTGGGAGCAGCCCCAGCATTTT CASSESWEQPQHF TRBJ1-5 - TRBV10-2 -
TGTGCCAGTAGTATAGCGACAGGTGGGCAGCCCCAGCATTTT CASSIATGGQPQHF TRBJ1-5 - TRBV19 -
TGTGCCACCCAGGAGACGGTGAGCTCCTACAATGAGCAGTTCTTC CATQETVSSYNEQFF TRBJ2-1 - TRBV28 -
TGTGCCAGCAGTTGGGACAGGACTCACTATGGCTACACCTTC CASSWDRTHYGYTF TRBJ1-2 - TRBV2 TRBD1
TGTGCCAGCAGCCCGACAGGGGCGCTTAAAGAGCAGTACTTC CASSPTGALKEQYF TRBJ2-7 - TRBV6-2/TRBV6-3 TRBD1
TGTGCCAGCAGCGTAGCCTCTGGGGCCAACGTCCTGACTTTC CASSVASGANVLTF TRBJ2-6 - TRBV7-9 -
TGTGCCAGTAGCAGGGCGAACACCGGGGAGCTGTTTTTT CASSRANTGELFF TRBJ2-2 - TRBV19 -
TGTGCCAGCAGTGAGAGGACAGGGGGATCCGTACGGAATCAGCCCCAGCATTTT CASSERTGGSVRNQPQHF TRBJ1-5 - TRBV6-1 TRBD1
TGTGCCAGCAGCACAAGGGGGACAGATACGCAGTATTTT CASSTRGTDTQYF TRBJ2-3 - TRBV9 -
TGTGCCAGCAGCCAAGAGGTGGGGGAACACTCTGGGGCCAACGTCCTGACTTTC CASSQEVGEHSGANVLTF TRBJ2-6 - TRBV4-2 -
TGTGCCAGCAGCCCGGGGACTTTCTCTGGAAACACCATATATTTT CASSPGTFSGNTIYF TRBJ1-3 - TRBV9 -
TGCGCCAGCAGCTCTGAAAGTGGATCCGAGCAGTACTTC CASSSESGSEQYF TRBJ2-7 - TRBV5-1 -
TGTGCCAGCTCACCACCGTCAGGGGGGAGAAACATTCAGTACTTC CASSPPSGGRNIQYF TRBJ2-4 few TRBV18 -